The subject of this entry is one TCR beta chain. Its cognate antigen is unknown. CD4+ T cells from unexposed donors were obtained before the COVID-19 pandemic (2011-2018). After around nine days of culture, CD4+ T cells were isolated. Testing used SARS-CoV-2 S/N and four cold-coronavirus spikes on unexposed-donor CD4+ T cells, cells permitting. Germline trimming cut 4 bases from V and 2 bases from J; bases unmatched to any gene: 15. The CDR3 is 18 residues long. Germline-derived CDR1 and CDR2 are KGHSH and LQKENI. This entry is derived from a study of CD4 T cells in relation to SARS-CoV-2 and coronaviruses. At the level of the study: No peptide or an HIV-1 Nef peptide pool served as negative control.

The study's findings and limits: Crossreactive clones expanded significantly less to SARS-CoV-2 than monoreactive clones. Samples before the pandemic and after infection were not matched within any donor.

The repertoire was sequenced with immunoSEQ multiplex PCR; TCRdb's copy has only in-frame clones and lacks some. The repertoire has approximately 17,000 clones, about four fifths of them found once; the top ten carry roughly a sixth. The TCR originated in a human donor in good health. This sequence joins TRBV18 and TRBJ2-3; TRBD1 agrees at 7 bases. Sequenced material: CD4+ T cells from PBMCs, cultured in vitro. The CDR3 spells CASSLFGPLTGYTDTQYF. The DNA of the CDR3 is TGTGCCAGCTCACTATTTGGGCCCCTGACAGGGTACACAGATACGCAGTATTTT.